One and the same sample provided the 23 T cell receptor beta chains below, sequenced in a study of T cell responses to AZD1222 COVID-19 vaccine. Sequenced by immunoSEQ multiplex PCR; TCRdb stores in-frame clones only, minus some. The sample carries about 120,000 clones, roughly 93% recorded once. The material sequenced was peripheral blood, taken 28 days after the second AZD1222 dose. The receptors were gathered from an adult who received the AZD1222 COVID-19 vaccine.

This chain uses TRBV15 with TRBJ1-5, with TRBD1 matching 8 bases. The CDR3 length is 14 residues. Germline CDR1 is LNHNV and CDR2 is YYDKDF (reference sequence). Trimming took 3 bases from V and 7 from J; bases not matched to a gene: 5. CDR3 in DNA: TGTGCCACCAGCAGTGACAGGGGTCGCCAGCCCCAGCATTTT. This encodes CATSSDRGRQPQHF. The full variable domain, rest sourced from reference TRBV15 and TRBJ1-5, is DAMVIQNPRYQVTQFGKPVTLSCSQTLNHNVMYWYQQKSSQAPKLLFHYYDKDFNNEADTPDNFQSRRPNTSFCFLDIRSPGLGDTAMYLCATSSDRGRQPQHFGDGTRLSIL.

The J gene is TRBJ1-4, the V gene TRBV19; no clear D gene. Trimming took off 3 bases at V and 8 bases at J, with 10 bases between the two ends. The CDR3 spans 13 residues. The germline V gene encodes CDR1 LNHDA and CDR2 SQIVND (reference sequence). The CDR3 coding sequence is TGTGCCAGTAGTATCAAGGGTCCCGAAAAACTGTTTTTT. Translation: CASSIKGPEKLFF.

The rearrangement links TRBV7-9 to TRBJ1-5; D not certain. V dropped 3 bases and J dropped 2 bases, with 5 bases sitting between them. Germline CDR1 and CDR2: SEHNR and FQNEAQ (reference sequence). The CDR3 extends over 13 amino acids. As DNA, the CDR3 is TGTGCCAGCAGCTTCGACGGCAATCAGCCCCAGCATTTT. Translating gives CASSFDGNQPQHF.

The CDR3 loop is CASKPGLAGGKTQYF. In DNA form, the CDR3 reads TGTGCCAGCAAACCTGGACTAGCGGGAGGGAAGACCCAGTACTTC. This chain connects TRBV28 to TRBJ2-5; 15 bases align to TRBD2. The junction had 6 bases not matched to a gene; V was cut back by 7 bases and J by 6 bases. The germline V gene has CDR1 MDHEN and CDR2 SYDVKM. This CDR3 is 15 amino acids long.

The chain combines TRBV6-5 with TRBJ2-1; 8 nucleotides line up with TRBD1. V lost 7 bases, J lost 0 bases, and 5 bases stayed unmatched. The V gene's germline CDR1 is MNHEY and CDR2 SVGAGI. This CDR3 contains 15 residues. The DNA for the CDR3 is TGTGCCAGCACGCTGACAGGGGACTCCTACAATGAGCAGTTCTTC. As protein: CASTLTGDSYNEQFF.

The genes are TRBV6-6 and TRBJ1-2; D perhaps matches TRBD1 (5 bases). Trimming removed 10 bases from V and 6 bases from J, with 15 bases in between. The CDR3 loop spans 12 amino acids. Germline CDR1 and CDR2: MNHNY and SVGAGI (reference sequence). The CDR3 is CANSGTADGYTF. CDR3 coding DNA: TGTGCCAACTCCGGGACGGCGGATGGCTACACCTTC.

This sequence joins TRBV5-1 and TRBJ1-1, with D unclear. Germline CDR1 SGHRS, CDR2 YFSETQ. The CDR3 is 15 residues long. The V gene lost 6 bases and the J gene lost 4 bases, with 19 bases spanning the gap. The CDR3 coding sequence is TGCGCCAGCAACCCCGACCCCCCCGGGCGCACTGAAGCTTTCTTT. It is translated as CASNPDPPGRTEAFF.

This clone was detected once. The chain couples TRBV2 to TRBJ1-4; the D is unclear. Germline loops: CDR1 SNHLY, CDR2 FYNNEI. V lost 2 bases, J lost 10 bases, and 5 bases lay in between. There are 11 residues in the CDR3. CDR3 DNA: TGTGCCAGCAGTGAAAGTGGAAAACTGTTTTTT. Its protein product is CASSESGKLFF.

This rearrangement joins TRBV7-8 to TRBJ2-5; D uncertain. This CDR3 has 13 amino acids. Trimming took off 2 bases at V and 4 bases at J, with 8 bases between the two ends. The germline gives CDR1 SGHVS, CDR2 FQNEAQ. This CDR3 is CASSLWFRETQYF. The CDR3 DNA reads as TGTGCCAGCAGCTTATGGTTTCGAGAGACCCAGTACTTC. The complete variable domain, with remaining parts taken from reference TRBV7-8 and TRBJ2-5, reads GAGVSQSPRYKVAKRGQDVALRCDPISGHVSLFWYQQALGQGPEFLTYFQNEAQLDKSGLPSDRFFAERPEGSVSTLKIQRTQQEDSAVYLCASSLWFRETQYFGPGTRLLVL.

The chain is built from TRBV2 and TRBJ2-5, with 12 bases aligning to TRBD2. The CDR3 has 14 amino acids. The germline V gene has CDR1 SNHLY and CDR2 FYNNEI. With 6 bases clipped from V and 4 bases from J, the junction kept 3 bases outside the gene matches. The CDR3: CASRLAGGGETQYF. The CDR3, as DNA: TGTGCCAGCAGGCTAGCGGGAGGGGGAGAGACCCAGTACTTC.

The rearrangement joins TRBV2 to TRBJ2-1, with 8 nucleotides matching TRBD2. V lost 3 bases to trimming and J lost 11 bases; unmatched junction nucleotides: 9. CDR1 is SNHLY and CDR2 is FYNNEI in the germline V gene. This CDR3 spans 14 amino acids. The chain's CDR3 is CASSEAGGPSKQFF. CDR3 DNA sequence: TGTGCCAGCAGTGAGGCGGGAGGCCCCAGCAAGCAGTTCTTC.

The CDR3 spells CSVTTGNLRNTEAFF. The CDR3 DNA reads TGCAGCGTTACGACAGGGAACCTTAGGAACACTGAAGCTTTCTTT. The V call is TRBV29-1, the J call TRBJ1-1; 7 bases are shared with TRBD1. The CDR3 extends over 15 amino acids. In germline, CDR1 is SQVTM, CDR2 ANQGSEA. J was trimmed by 1 base and V by 5 bases; bases with no gene match: 10. Looking up the rest from reference TRBV29-1 and TRBJ1-1 gives the full variable domain: SAVISQKPSRDICQRGTSLTIQCQVDSQVTMMFWYRQQPGQSLTLIATANQGSEATYESGFVIDKFPISRPNLTFSTLTVSNMSPEDSSIYLCSVTTGNLRNTEAFFGQGTRLTVV.

The chain links TRBV2 to TRBJ1-5; D is perhaps TRBD1 (6 bases). Germline V gene lookup returns CDR1 SNHLY and CDR2 FYNNEI. The germline V and J ends were trimmed by 6 bases and 7 bases, with 16 bases remaining between them. The CDR3 extends over 14 amino acids. The CDR3 region is CASSGQTQSQPQHF. The DNA of the CDR3 is TGTGCCAGCAGCGGACAGACCCAAAGCCAGCCCCAGCATTTT. Looking up the rest from reference TRBV2 and TRBJ1-5 gives the full variable domain: EPEVTQTPSHQVTQMGQEVILRCVPISNHLYFYWYRQILGQKVEFLVSFYNNEISEKSEIFDDQFSVERPDGSNFTLKIRSTKLEDSAMYFCASSGQTQSQPQHFGDGTRLSIL.

The chain joins TRBV27 to TRBJ2-5; no clear D gene. The V gene's germline CDR1 is MNHEY and CDR2 SMNVEV (reference sequence). The CDR3 consists of 13 residues. V was pared by 2 bases and J by 2 bases, with 6 bases between. The CDR3 DNA follows: TGTGCCAGCAGTTTACGACAACAAGAGACCCAGTACTTC. Translation: CASSLRQQETQYF.

Only one count was recorded for this clone. V usage is TRBV3-1 (or the pseudogene TRBV3-2) and J usage is TRBJ2-1; 8 bases map to TRBD2. The CDR3 is 17 residues long. Germline lookup yields CDR1 LGHDT and CDR2 YNNKEL (reference sequence). After removal of 3 bases from V and 7 bases from J, the junction contained 14 bases not matched to a gene. CDR3: CASSHAPTSASRNEQFF. The CDR3 DNA reads TGTGCCAGCAGCCACGCCCCGACTAGCGCCTCCAGGAATGAGCAGTTCTTC.

The chain couples TRBV27 to TRBJ2-5, with D tentatively TRBD2 (5 bases). The CDR3 sequence is 14 residues long. Germline lookup yields CDR1 MNHEY and CDR2 SMNVEV (reference sequence). V was clipped by 6 bases and J by 2 bases, with 13 bases between them. The CDR3 loop reads CASRTLAAQETQYF. Written as DNA, the CDR3 is TGTGCCAGCAGAACCCTAGCAGCTCAAGAGACCCAGTACTTC.

The chain links TRBV7-9 to TRBJ2-7, with 8 nucleotides matching TRBD2. Trimming took 6 bases from V and 4 from J; bases not matched to a gene: 11. Germline V gene data show CDR1 as SEHNR and CDR2 as FQNEAQ (reference sequence). The CDR3 runs 15 residues. CDR3 sequence reads: CASSPHSGIAYEQYF. CDR3 DNA: TGTGCCAGCAGTCCCCATAGCGGGATCGCGTACGAGCAGTACTTC.

V and J are TRBV7-9 and TRBJ2-5; 8 bases match TRBD1. With 2 bases clipped from V and 4 bases from J, the junction kept 0 bases outside the gene matches. From germline, CDR1 is SEHNR and CDR2 FQNEAQ (reference sequence). CDR3 length: 13 amino acids. CDR3 loop: CASSLQGAETQYF. The CDR3 DNA reads as TGTGCCAGCAGCTTACAGGGGGCAGAGACCCAGTACTTC.

This rearrangement joins TRBV7-3 to TRBJ1-1; D unclear. Germline-derived CDR1 and CDR2 are SGHTA and FQGTGA. The CDR3 totals 14 residues. Trimming removed 5 bases at V and 3 bases at J, with 13 bases between. The CDR3 region is CASSPPGRHTEAFF. The CDR3, as DNA: TGTGCCAGCAGCCCCCCAGGCAGGCACACTGAAGCTTTCTTT.

The CDR3 sequence: CASSDRGAGEKLFF. CDR3 in DNA: TGTGCCAGCAGCGACAGGGGTGCTGGAGAAAAACTGTTTTTT. The V call is TRBV27, the J call TRBJ1-4; the match to TRBD1 covers 8 bases. The CDR3 length is 14 residues. V lost 6 bases to trimming and J lost 8 bases; unmatched junction nucleotides: 8. The V gene's germline CDR1 is MNHEY and CDR2 SMNVEV (reference sequence). Using reference TRBV27 and TRBJ1-4 for the parts outside the CDR3, the full variable domain is EAQVTQNPRYLITVTGKKLTVTCSQNMNHEYMSWYRQDPGLGLRQIYYSMNVEVTDKGDVPEGYKVSRKEKRNFPLILESPSPNQTSLYFCASSDRGAGEKLFFGSGTQLSVL.

This sequence joins TRBV19 and TRBJ2-3; D assignment may be TRBD1 or TRBD2 (5 bases each). Trimming shortened V by 7 bases and J by 5 bases, and 13 bases separated the two germline ends. This CDR3 is 13 amino acids long. Germline values: CDR1 LNHDA, CDR2 SQIVND (reference sequence). The CDR3 loop is CASNRDGLDTQYF. As DNA, the CDR3 is TGTGCCAGTAACCGGGACGGGCTAGATACGCAGTATTTT.

V is TRBV19 and J is TRBJ2-7, with D unclear. Trimming removed 1 base at V and 3 bases at J, with 7 bases between. Germline CDR1 is LNHDA and CDR2 is SQIVND (reference sequence). There are 13 residues in the CDR3. CDR3: CASSIGPSYEQYF. CDR3 coding DNA: TGTGCCAGTAGTATAGGCCCTAGCTACGAGCAGTACTTC.

The V gene is TRBV2, the J gene TRBJ2-5; possible D gene TRBD2, 6 bases. Germline lookup yields CDR1 SNHLY and CDR2 FYNNEI. The CDR3 has 14 residues. Trimming cost V 8 bases and J 2 bases, with 15 bases left between them. The CDR3 nucleotides are TGTGCCAGCCGAAGAATGGGAGGACAAGAGACCCAGTACTTC. Its translation is CASRRMGGQETQYF.